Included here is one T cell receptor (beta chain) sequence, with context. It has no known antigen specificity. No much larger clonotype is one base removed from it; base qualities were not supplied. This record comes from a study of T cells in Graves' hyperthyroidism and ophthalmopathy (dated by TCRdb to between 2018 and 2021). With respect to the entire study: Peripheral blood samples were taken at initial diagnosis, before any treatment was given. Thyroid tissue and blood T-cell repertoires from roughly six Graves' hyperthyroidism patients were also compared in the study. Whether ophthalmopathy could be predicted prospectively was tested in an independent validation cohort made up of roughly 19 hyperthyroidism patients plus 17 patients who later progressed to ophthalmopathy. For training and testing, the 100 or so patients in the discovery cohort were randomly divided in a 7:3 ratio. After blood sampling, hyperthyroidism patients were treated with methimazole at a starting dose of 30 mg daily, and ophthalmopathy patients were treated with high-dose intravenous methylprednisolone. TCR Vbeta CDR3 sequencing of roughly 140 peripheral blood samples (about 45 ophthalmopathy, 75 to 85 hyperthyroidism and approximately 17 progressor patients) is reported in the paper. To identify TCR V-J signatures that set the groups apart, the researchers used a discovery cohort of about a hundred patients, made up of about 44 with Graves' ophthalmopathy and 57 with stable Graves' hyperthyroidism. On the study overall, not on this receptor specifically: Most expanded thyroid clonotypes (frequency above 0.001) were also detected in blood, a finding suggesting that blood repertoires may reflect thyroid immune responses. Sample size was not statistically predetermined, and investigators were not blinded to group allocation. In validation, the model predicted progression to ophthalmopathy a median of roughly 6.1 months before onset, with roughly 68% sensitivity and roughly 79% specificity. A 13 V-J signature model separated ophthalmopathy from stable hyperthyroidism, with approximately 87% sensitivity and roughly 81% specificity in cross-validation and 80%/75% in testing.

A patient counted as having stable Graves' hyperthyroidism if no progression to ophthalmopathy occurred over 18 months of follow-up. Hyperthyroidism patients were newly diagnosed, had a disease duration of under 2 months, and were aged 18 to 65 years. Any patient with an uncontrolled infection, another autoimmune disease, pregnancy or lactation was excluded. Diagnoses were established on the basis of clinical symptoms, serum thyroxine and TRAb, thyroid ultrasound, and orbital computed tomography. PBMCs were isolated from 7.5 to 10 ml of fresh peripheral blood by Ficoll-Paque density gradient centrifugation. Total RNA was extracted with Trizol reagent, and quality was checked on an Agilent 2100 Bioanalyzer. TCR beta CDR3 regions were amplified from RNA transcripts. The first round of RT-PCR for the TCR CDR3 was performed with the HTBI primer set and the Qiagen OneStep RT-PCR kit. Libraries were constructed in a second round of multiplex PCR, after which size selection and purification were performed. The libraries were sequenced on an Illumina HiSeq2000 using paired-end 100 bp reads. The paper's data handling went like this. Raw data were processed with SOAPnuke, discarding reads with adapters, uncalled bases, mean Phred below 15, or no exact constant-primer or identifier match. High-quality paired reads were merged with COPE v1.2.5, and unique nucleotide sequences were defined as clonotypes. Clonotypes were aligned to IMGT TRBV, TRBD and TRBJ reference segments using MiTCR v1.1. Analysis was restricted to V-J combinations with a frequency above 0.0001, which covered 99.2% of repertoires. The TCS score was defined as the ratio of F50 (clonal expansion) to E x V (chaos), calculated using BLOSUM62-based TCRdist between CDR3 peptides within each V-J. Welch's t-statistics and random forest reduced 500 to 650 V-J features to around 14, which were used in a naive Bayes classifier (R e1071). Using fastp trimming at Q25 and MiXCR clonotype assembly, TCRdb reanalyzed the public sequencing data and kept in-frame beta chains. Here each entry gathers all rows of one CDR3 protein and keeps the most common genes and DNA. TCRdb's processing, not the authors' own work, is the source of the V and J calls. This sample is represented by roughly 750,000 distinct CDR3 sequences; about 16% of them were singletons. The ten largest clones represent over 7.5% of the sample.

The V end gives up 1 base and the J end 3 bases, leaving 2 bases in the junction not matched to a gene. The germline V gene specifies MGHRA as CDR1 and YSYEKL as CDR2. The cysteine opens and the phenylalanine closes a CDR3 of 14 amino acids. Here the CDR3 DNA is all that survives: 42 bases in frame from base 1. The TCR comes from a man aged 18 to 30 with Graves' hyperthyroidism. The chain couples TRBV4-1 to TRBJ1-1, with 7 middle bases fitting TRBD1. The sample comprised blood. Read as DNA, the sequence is TGCGCCAGCAGCCAAGTCAGGGGGGACACTGAAGCTTTCTTT. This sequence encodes CASSQVRGDTEAFF.